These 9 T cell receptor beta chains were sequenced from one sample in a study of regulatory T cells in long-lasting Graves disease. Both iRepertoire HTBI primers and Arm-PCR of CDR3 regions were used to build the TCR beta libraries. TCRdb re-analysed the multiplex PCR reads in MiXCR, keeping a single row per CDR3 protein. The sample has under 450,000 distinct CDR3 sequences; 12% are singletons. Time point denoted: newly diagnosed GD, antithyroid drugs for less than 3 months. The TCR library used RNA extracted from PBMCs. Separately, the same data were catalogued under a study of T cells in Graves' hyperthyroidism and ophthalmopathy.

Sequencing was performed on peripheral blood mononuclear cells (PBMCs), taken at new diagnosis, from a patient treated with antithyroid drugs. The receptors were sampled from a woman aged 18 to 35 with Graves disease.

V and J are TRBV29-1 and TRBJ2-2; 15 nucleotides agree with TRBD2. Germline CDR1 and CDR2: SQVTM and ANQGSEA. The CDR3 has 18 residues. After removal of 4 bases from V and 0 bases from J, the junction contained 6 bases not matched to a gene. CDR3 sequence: CSVGRTSGRAANTGELFF. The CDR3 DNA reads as TGCAGCGTTGGGAGGACTAGCGGGAGGGCGGCGAACACCGGGGAGCTGTTTTTT.

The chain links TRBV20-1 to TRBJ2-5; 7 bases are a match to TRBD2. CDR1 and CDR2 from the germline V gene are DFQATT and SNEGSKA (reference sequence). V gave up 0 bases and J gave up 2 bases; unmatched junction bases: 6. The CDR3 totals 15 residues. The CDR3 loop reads CSARDGGGIQETQYF. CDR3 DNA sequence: TGCAGTGCTAGAGATGGCGGGGGTATACAAGAGACCCAGTACTTC.

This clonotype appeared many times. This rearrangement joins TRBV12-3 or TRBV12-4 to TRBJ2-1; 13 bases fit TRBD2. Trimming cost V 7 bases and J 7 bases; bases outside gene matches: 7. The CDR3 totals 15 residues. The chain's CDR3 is CASNLGLAGNNEQFF. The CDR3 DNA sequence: TGTGCCAGCAACCTGGGACTAGCGGGAAATAATGAGCAGTTCTTC.

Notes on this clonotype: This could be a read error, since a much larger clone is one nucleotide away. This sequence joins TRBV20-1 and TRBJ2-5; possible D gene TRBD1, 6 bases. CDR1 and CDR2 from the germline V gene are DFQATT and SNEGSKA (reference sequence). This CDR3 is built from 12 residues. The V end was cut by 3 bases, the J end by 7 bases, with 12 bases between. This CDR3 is CSARGRGVTQYF. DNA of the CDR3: TGCAGTGCTAGGGGCAGGGGAGTGACCCAGTACTTC.

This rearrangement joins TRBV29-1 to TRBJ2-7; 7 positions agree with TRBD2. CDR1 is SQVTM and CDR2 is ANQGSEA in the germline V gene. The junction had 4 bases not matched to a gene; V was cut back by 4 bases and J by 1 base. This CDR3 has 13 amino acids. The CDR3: CSVATSPSYEQYF. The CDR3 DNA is TGCAGCGTTGCGACTAGCCCTTCCTACGAGCAGTACTTC.

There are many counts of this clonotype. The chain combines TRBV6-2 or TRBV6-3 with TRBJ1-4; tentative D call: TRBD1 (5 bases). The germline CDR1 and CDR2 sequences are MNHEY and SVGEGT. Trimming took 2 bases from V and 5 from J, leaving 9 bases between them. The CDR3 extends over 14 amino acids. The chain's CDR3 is CASSYDRFNEKLFF. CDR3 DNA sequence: TGTGCCAGCAGTTACGACAGATTCAATGAAAAACTGTTTTTT.

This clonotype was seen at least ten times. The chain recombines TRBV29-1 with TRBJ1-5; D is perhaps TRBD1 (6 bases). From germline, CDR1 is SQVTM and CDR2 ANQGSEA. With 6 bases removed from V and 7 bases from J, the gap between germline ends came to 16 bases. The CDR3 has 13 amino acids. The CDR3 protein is CSVAAGGDQPQHF. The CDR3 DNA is TGCAGCGTCGCGGCGGGGGGCGACCAGCCCCAGCATTTT.

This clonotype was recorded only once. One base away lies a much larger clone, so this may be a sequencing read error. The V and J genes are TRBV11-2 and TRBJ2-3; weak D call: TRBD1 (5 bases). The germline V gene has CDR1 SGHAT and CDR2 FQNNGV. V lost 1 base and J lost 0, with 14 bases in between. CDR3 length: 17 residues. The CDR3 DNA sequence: TGTGCCAGCAGCTTAGCCCCCAGGGCTGAAAGCACAGATACGCAGTATTTT. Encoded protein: CASSLAPRAESTDTQYF.

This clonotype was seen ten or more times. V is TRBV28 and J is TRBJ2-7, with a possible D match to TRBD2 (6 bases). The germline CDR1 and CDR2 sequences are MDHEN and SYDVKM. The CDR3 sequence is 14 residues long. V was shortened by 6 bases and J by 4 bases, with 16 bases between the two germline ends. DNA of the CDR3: TGTGCCAGCAGCCCCGGGCGGGGCATATACGAGCAGTACTTC. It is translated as CASSPGRGIYEQYF.